The present T cell receptor (beta chain) was sequenced within a study of cytomegalovirus exposure and HLA in healthy donors. On the study more broadly: Within the Caucasian-associated ancestry cluster were roughly 79% of the 300 to 450 genotyped donors.

Regarding the study as a whole: HLA allele associations emerged for about 16,000 TCR beta sequences in a later analysis, at 0.05 false discovery rate. Usually a TCR sequence was rare, but some public TCRs were found in many donors. Published work reported that the classifier diagnosed cytomegalovirus status with high specificity and sensitivity.

The CDR3 is made up of 13 amino acids. The germline V and J ends were trimmed by 8 bases and 4 bases, with 14 bases remaining between them. Germline lookup yields CDR1 LNHDA and CDR2 SQIVND (reference sequence). As for this clone: The antigen is unknown.

A multiplex PCR was run with 60 Vbeta primers and 13 Jbeta primers. The method was immunoSEQ multiplex PCR; TCRdb's version includes in-frame clones alone and lacks a portion of them. The sample contains about 200,000 clones, around 82% of which appear only once. Sequenced input: PBMCs. The clonotype comes from a woman between 25 and 40 years old in good health and CMV-seronegative. This chain links TRBV19 with TRBJ1-2; tentatively, D is TRBD1 (6 bases). The CDR3 loop is CASLPIRGYGYTF. CDR3 DNA sequence: TGTGCCAGTCTCCCCATCAGGGGCTATGGCTACACCTTC.